Below are 21 T cell receptor beta chains sequenced from a single sample in a study of beta chain features in type 1 diabetes. The whole isolated RNA underwent reverse transcription, so sequencing captured expressed TCRB transcripts. Sequencing used immunoSEQ multiplex PCR; TCRdb keeps in-frame clones, though not all of them. The data contain some 150,000 clones, less than 9% of them seen just once; the ten biggest clones take up roughly 1.4%. The sequencing sample was made of central memory CD4+ T cells from blood. The receptors derive from a woman aged 30 to 39 in good health.

This clone was recorded at least ten times. The chain couples TRBV7-3 to TRBJ2-7; 10 bases align to TRBD1. Germline CDR1 reads SGHTA; CDR2 reads FQGTGA. The CDR3 extends over 15 amino acids. The junction had 8 bases not matched to a gene; V was cut back by 2 bases and J by 7 bases. The CDR3 reads CASSLLATGGYEQYF. The DNA of the CDR3 is TGTGCCAGCAGCTTACTCGCGACAGGGGGCTATGAGCAGTACTTC.

V is TRBV6-6 and J is TRBJ2-7; D may be TRBD2 (6 bases). The CDR3 extends over 15 amino acids. Per the germline V gene, CDR1 is MNHNY and CDR2 is SVGAGI (reference sequence). Trimming stripped 5 bases from V and 6 bases from J, with 20 bases between. The CDR3 loop reads CASSPGTTRAGEQYF. The CDR3 nucleotides read TGTGCCAGCAGTCCCGGTACAACTAGAGCGGGCGAGCAGTACTTC.

The CDR3 DNA is TGTGCCAGCAGCGTAGCTGGACAGGGTGGTCACGGGGAGCTGTTTTTT. Its translation: CASSVAGQGGHGELFF. This sequence joins TRBV9 and TRBJ2-2, with 8 nucleotides matching TRBD1. The CDR3 is made up of 16 amino acids. V shed 0 bases, J shed 7 bases, and the junction held 8 bases outside the gene matches. Germline CDR1 reads SGDLS; CDR2 reads YYNGEE.

CDR3 nucleotide sequence: TGTGCCAGCAGCGGCGGGACTAGCTACACCGGGGAGCTGTTTTTT. Residues: CASSGGTSYTGELFF. The chain joins TRBV9 to TRBJ2-2; 9 nucleotides agree with TRBD2. Trimming at V came to 3 bases and at J to 3 bases, leaving 3 bases not matched to a gene. Germline V gene data show CDR1 as SGDLS and CDR2 as YYNGEE. This CDR3 has 15 residues.

The table lists this clone with a few counts. Germline and junction disagree at one end, which may indicate a read error. This CDR3 is CASSLEGATDTQYF. CDR3 nucleotide sequence: TGTGCTAGCAGCTTAGAAGGGGCCACAGATACGCAGTATTTT. The chain has TRBV7-7 and TRBJ2-3, with D tentatively TRBD1 (5 bases). The germline V gene encodes CDR1 SSHAT and CDR2 FNYEAQ (reference sequence). The CDR3 loop spans 14 amino acids.

This clone was seen at least ten times. The chain combines TRBV28 with TRBJ2-3; 9 bases fit TRBD1. There are 14 residues in the CDR3. The germline V gene has CDR1 MDHEN and CDR2 SYDVKM. Germline trimming cut 6 bases from V and 4 bases from J; bases unmatched to any gene: 5. This CDR3 is CASSTGQGADTQYF. The CDR3 DNA is TGTGCCAGCAGCACGGGACAGGGAGCAGATACGCAGTATTTT.

This clone was seen more than once but under ten times. This chain joins TRBV7-2 and TRBJ1-2; D is uncertain. There are 19 residues in the CDR3. The germline V gene encodes CDR1 SGHTA and CDR2 FQGNSA. V was trimmed by 5 bases and J by 0 bases, leaving 25 bases between them. For the CDR3, the DNA is TGTGCCAGCAGCAATCGCCGAGCGGCAGGCAAGGTCTCTAACTATGGCTACACCTTC. Residues: CASSNRRAAGKVSNYGYTF.

The sample holds a few counts of this clone. The V call is TRBV28, the J call TRBJ2-7; D is uncertain. This CDR3 has 13 residues. Trimming removed 3 bases from V and 0 bases from J, with 6 bases in between. Germline CDR1 is MDHEN and CDR2 is SYDVKM. CDR3 DNA sequence: TGTGCCAGCAGTTTCCACAGCTCCTACGAGCAGTACTTC. Translation gives CASSFHSSYEQYF.

As concerns this clone: Other nucleotide sequences from this sample produce the same CDR3. CDR3 sequence: CASSPLQGTGELFF. The CDR3 DNA follows: TGTGCCAGCTCACCACTTCAGGGTACCGGGGAGCTGTTTTTT. This chain links TRBV18 with TRBJ2-2; D possibly corresponds to TRBD1 (5 bases). The CDR3 is made up of 14 amino acids. Trimming took 1 base from V and 5 from J, leaving 8 bases between them. Germline-derived CDR1 and CDR2 are KGHSH and LQKENI.

The chain recombines TRBV6-5 with TRBJ2-4; 9 nucleotides match TRBD1. Germline V gene data show CDR1 as MNHEY and CDR2 as SVGAGI. CDR3 size: 14 residues. Trimming took 4 bases from V and 3 from J; bases not matched to a gene: 1. The CDR3 coding sequence is TGTGCCAGCAGTTGGGACAGGGTCAAAAACATTCAGTACTTC. Translation: CASSWDRVKNIQYF.

The chain is built from TRBV18 and TRBJ2-5, with TRBD1 identical over 11 bases. The J call is uncertain, as TRBJ2-7 better fits the DNA end. Germline assignment: CDR1 KGHSH and CDR2 LQKENI. This CDR3 has 14 amino acids. CDR3 protein: CASSTRDRGGEQYF. The CDR3 DNA reads TGTGCCAGCTCAACCCGGGACAGGGGGGGCGAGCAGTACTTC.

Only a few counts were recorded for this clone. The rearrangement uses TRBV4-2 and TRBJ2-5; the match to TRBD2 covers 9 bases. Trimming removed 0 bases from V and 5 bases from J; junction bases left unmatched: 4. CDR3 length equals 15 residues. Germline V lookup: CDR1 LGHNA, CDR2 YNFKEQ. In DNA, the CDR3 is TGTGCCAGCAGCCAAGATTTACTAGCGGGCGAGACCCAGTACTTC. Its protein product is CASSQDLLAGETQYF.

V usage is TRBV2 and J usage is TRBJ1-5; unclear D gene. V lost 7 bases to trimming and J lost 5 bases, with 18 bases between them. The CDR3 runs to 15 residues. Germline CDR1 SNHLY, CDR2 FYNNEI. The CDR3 DNA reads as TGTGCCAGCAAGGCTTCGGAATTGGGCTATCAGCCCCAGCATTTT. As protein: CASKASELGYQPQHF.

This chain joins TRBV27 and TRBJ1-4; 11 bases are a match to TRBD1. Trimming removed 2 bases from V and 5 bases from J; junction bases left unmatched: 4. CDR1 is MNHEY, CDR2 SMNVEV, per germline (reference sequence). This CDR3 spans 16 amino acids. The CDR3 spells CASSLMGTGGNEKLFF. CDR3 DNA: TGTGCCAGCAGTTTAATGGGGACAGGGGGAAATGAAAAACTGTTTTTT. The variable domain in full, with the rest retrieved from reference TRBV27 and TRBJ1-4, is EAQVTQNPRYLITVTGKKLTVTCSQNMNHEYMSWYRQDPGLGLRQIYYSMNVEVTDKGDVPEGYKVSRKEKRNFPLILESPSPNQTSLYFCASSLMGTGGNEKLFFGSGTQLSVL.

The rearrangement links TRBV5-1 to TRBJ2-2; TRBD2 matches at 7 bases. The length of the CDR3 is 16 residues. V was clipped by 2 bases and J by 4 bases; unmatched bases: 8. Germline values: CDR1 SGHRS, CDR2 YFSETQ. CDR3 bases: TGCGCCAGCAGCTTACGCGGGAGCGCGGCCACCGGGGAGCTGTTTTTT. This translates into CASSLRGSAATGELFF.

This clone appeared a few times. The rearrangement links TRBV6-5 to TRBJ1-2, with a possible D match to TRBD1 (6 bases). Deletions cut 5 bases from V and 4 bases from J, with 8 bases between. This CDR3 has 12 residues. Germline V gene sequence: CDR1 MNHEY, CDR2 SVGAGI. CDR3 protein: CASSGRGYGYTF. In DNA form, the CDR3 reads TGTGCCAGCAGTGGCAGGGGCTATGGCTACACCTTC.

This clone turned up a few times. The CDR3 bases are TGTGCCAGTAGCCCAAATTGGGCCAACGTCCTGACTTTC. It specifies CASSPNWANVLTF. The chain links TRBV19 to TRBJ2-6, with D unclear. The V end was cut by 6 bases, the J end by 5 bases, with 8 bases between. The germline gives CDR1 LNHDA, CDR2 SQIVND (reference sequence). This CDR3 comprises 13 residues. Based on the CDR3 plus reference TRBV19 and TRBJ2-6, the full variable domain is DGGITQSPKYLFRKEGQNVTLSCEQNLNHDAMYWYRQDPGQGLRLIYYSQIVNDFQKGDIAEGYSVSREKKESFPLTVTSAQKNPTAFYLCASSPNWANVLTFGAGSRLTVL.

The table lists this clone with a few counts. V is TRBV7-3 and J is TRBJ2-5; the match to TRBD2 covers 11 bases. CDR3 length: 16 residues. Germline CDR1 is SGHTA and CDR2 is FQGTGA. V was clipped by 5 bases and J by 2 bases; unmatched bases: 7. The CDR3 sequence: CASSRGTSGRQETQYF. As DNA, the CDR3 is TGTGCCAGCAGCCGGGGGACTAGCGGTCGGCAAGAGACCCAGTACTTC.

This chain links TRBV5-4 with TRBJ2-3, with 9 bases that match TRBD2. Losses at the gene ends were 4 bases for V and 4 bases for J; bases not matched to a gene: 13. This CDR3 has 17 amino acids. The V gene's germline CDR1 is SGHNT and CDR2 YYREEE (reference sequence). The CDR3 reads CASSGSGRSLGADTQYF. CDR3 in DNA: TGTGCCAGCAGCGGGAGCGGGAGGAGTTTAGGCGCAGATACGCAGTATTTT.

This clone was seen a few times. The chain carries TRBV4-3 and TRBJ2-1, with 12 bases matching TRBD2. V dropped 0 bases and J dropped 4; count of bases not matched to a gene: 7. The length of the CDR3 is 18 residues. Germline V gene data show CDR1 as LGHNA and CDR2 as YSLEER. The CDR3 DNA reads as TGCGCCAGCAGCCAAGATCTTGCCCTAGCGGGAGGGTACAATGAGCAGTTCTTC. Encoded protein: CASSQDLALAGGYNEQFF.

This clone has at least ten counts. The rearrangement joins TRBV25-1 to TRBJ2-7, with TRBD2 matching over 7 bases. V was pared by 8 bases and J by 2 bases, with 9 bases of the junction left unmatched. The CDR3 runs to 14 residues. The germline V gene has CDR1 MGHDK and CDR2 SYGVNS. CDR3 amino acids: CASQPAGTTYEQYF. Here the CDR3 DNA reads TGTGCCAGCCAGCCCGCCGGGACTACCTACGAGCAGTACTTC.